The source of this T cell receptor beta chain is a study of blood T cell repertoires in COVID-19. Some clones are missing from TCRdb's copy, which holds only in-frame ones; the method was immunoSEQ multiplex PCR. The table shows a few hundred thousand clones, with about 88% occurring only once. Per germline, CDR1 MNHNS and CDR2 SASEGT. The CDR3 loop spans 15 amino acids. The V and J ends lost 1 base and 0 bases respectively, with 9 bases between them. The sequenced sample consisted of peripheral blood. The receptor was derived from a human donor in a cohort sampled during active COVID-19. The chain uses TRBV6-1 and TRBJ1-1; D not certain. The CDR3 sequence: CASSEVTGMNTEAFF. The CDR3, as DNA: TGTGCCAGCAGTGAAGTGACGGGGATGAACACTGAAGCTTTCTTT.